This T cell receptor (beta chain) was recovered during a study of T cell changes during pregnancy in multiple sclerosis. Germline CDR1 is SGHAT and CDR2 is FQNNGV. The ends lost 5 bases at V and 2 bases at J; junction bases unmatched: 11. The CDR3 covers 16 residues. TCRdb keeps only in-frame clones here, not all; method: immunoSEQ multiplex PCR. The sample includes some 43,000 clones, about 92% of them seen just once. The starting material was CD8+ T cells from peripheral blood mononuclear cells, obtained in the first trimester of pregnancy. J is TRBJ2-7 and V is TRBV11-2, with 8 bases lining up with TRBD2. This clonotype was obtained from a female donor with multiple sclerosis, enrolled in a pregnancy study. For the CDR3, the DNA is TGTGCCAGCAGCGAACCCTCCGGGACTAGAACCTACGAGCAGTACTTC. This encodes CASSEPSGTRTYEQYF.